This paragraph reports one TCR beta chain. The antigen remains unidentified. The source of the sample is a study of Graves' ophthalmopathy and Graves' hyperthyroidism. Whole-study findings and limits: Both an approximately 71% sensitivity and an approximately 72% specificity characterized the model's predictions of ophthalmopathy progression.

Researchers turned away patients with other autoimmune diseases, uncontrolled infections, pregnancy or lactation. The authors amplified TCR beta CDR3 regions, and they did so from RNA transcripts for repertoire sequencing. After a first-round RT-PCR with HTBI primers, a second-round multiplex PCR was run. TCRdb fed the multiplex PCR reads into MiXCR, producing one record per CDR3 protein. The sample records approximately 460,000 distinct CDR3 sequences, over 13% being singletons. The material sequenced was blood. The TCR originated in a woman under 40 with Graves' ophthalmopathy.

For the CDR3, the DNA is TGTGCCAGCAGCCCGGAGGGGCGGGAAACTGAAGCTTTCTTT. Translating it yields CASSPEGRETEAFF. The chain recombines TRBV9 with TRBJ1-1; the D gene is possibly TRBD1 (5 bases). CDR3 length: 14 residues. Germline CDR1 and CDR2: SGDLS and YYNGEE. Trimming cost V 4 bases and J 5 bases, with 15 bases left between them.